This T cell receptor (beta chain) emerged from a study of a mutant IDH1 vaccine in newly diagnosed glioma. Study-level background: Treated patients had a mean age of 40.4 years and a roughly 60% male, about 38% female split.

This CDR3 contains 13 residues. Deletions cut 4 bases from V and 2 bases from J, with 8 bases between. Germline V CDR1 and CDR2: MNHNY, SVGAGI (reference sequence). The protocol was immunoSEQ multiplex PCR, while the TCRdb copy is restricted to in-frame clones and leaves out a portion. Altogether about 92,000 clones are present, over 75% being singletons, with the ten largest covering over 6.5%. The time point: baseline, week 1 (first vaccination visit). The treatment here: pre-vaccination baseline after standard-of-care therapy. Sequencing was performed on PBMCs, taken from a glioma patient treated with radiotherapy, temozolomide or both. V usage is TRBV6-6 and J usage is TRBJ1-2; D is uncertain. The receptor's source is a man in his forties or fifties with glioma. The CDR3 spells CASSSTGNYGYTF. The CDR3 nucleotides are TGTGCCAGCAGTTCCACCGGCAACTATGGCTACACCTTC.